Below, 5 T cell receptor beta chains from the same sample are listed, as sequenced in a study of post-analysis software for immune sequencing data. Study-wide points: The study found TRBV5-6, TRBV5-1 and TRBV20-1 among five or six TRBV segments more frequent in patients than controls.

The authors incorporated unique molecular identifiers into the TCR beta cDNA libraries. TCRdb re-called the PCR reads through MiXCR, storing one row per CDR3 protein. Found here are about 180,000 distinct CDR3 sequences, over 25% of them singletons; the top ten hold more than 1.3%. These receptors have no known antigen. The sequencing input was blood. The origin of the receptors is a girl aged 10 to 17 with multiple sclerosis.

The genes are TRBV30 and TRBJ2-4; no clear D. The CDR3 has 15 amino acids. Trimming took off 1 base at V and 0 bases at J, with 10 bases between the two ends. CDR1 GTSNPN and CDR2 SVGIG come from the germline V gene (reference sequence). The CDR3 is CAWSGIRLAKNIQYF. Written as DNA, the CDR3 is TGTGCCTGGAGTGGTATCCGCTTAGCCAAAAACATTCAGTACTTC.

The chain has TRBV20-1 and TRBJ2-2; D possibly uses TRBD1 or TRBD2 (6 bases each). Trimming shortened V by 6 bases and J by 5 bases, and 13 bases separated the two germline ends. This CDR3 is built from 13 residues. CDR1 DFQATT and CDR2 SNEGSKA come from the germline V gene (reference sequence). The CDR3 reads CSARQEGTGELFF. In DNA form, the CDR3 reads TGCAGTGCACGACAGGAGGGGACCGGGGAGCTGTTTTTT.

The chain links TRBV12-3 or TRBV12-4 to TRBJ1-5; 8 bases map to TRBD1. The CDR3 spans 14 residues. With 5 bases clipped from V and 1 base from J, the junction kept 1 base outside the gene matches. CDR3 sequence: CASSDRGSNQPQHF. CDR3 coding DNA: TGTGCCAGCAGTGACAGGGGCAGCAATCAGCCCCAGCATTTT.

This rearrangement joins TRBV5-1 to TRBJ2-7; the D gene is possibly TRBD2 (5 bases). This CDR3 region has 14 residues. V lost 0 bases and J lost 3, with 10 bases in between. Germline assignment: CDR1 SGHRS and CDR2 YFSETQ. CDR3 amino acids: CASSLGYSDYEQYF. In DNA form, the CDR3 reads TGCGCCAGCAGCTTGGGATATAGCGACTACGAGCAGTACTTC.

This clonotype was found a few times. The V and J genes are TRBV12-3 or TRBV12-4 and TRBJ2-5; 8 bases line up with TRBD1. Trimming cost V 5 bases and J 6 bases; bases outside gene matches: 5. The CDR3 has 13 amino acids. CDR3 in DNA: TGTGCCAGCAGTGCGGACAGGGCTAAGACCCAGTACTTC. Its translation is CASSADRAKTQYF.